This entry lists 10 T cell receptor beta chains sequenced from one sample in a study of blood T cells in healthy people across ages. A second PCR of roughly 7 to 11 cycles used a sample-barcoded 5' primer and a J-beta primer mix. Each CDR3 protein gets one entry after TCRdb re-called the 5' RACE reads with MiXCR. The sample includes about 1 million distinct CDR3 sequences, almost 25% seen only once; the top ten take approximately 0.71%. This sample also appeared in a second study, on T cells of mothers and their children.

Sequencing was done on a sample of blood. These receptors came from a girl aged 2 to 10 in good health.

This chain links TRBV6-6 with TRBJ2-1; D ambiguous. Germline CDR1 MNHNY, CDR2 SVGAGI (reference sequence). The CDR3 is made up of 15 amino acids. V was shortened by 7 bases and J by 0 bases, with 13 bases between the two germline ends. The CDR3 nucleotides are TGTGCCAGCATCCATAAGCAGAGCTCCTACAATGAGCAGTTCTTC. Translation: CASIHKQSSYNEQFF.

The CDR3 is CASSEESYSGGTDTQYF. As DNA, the CDR3 is TGTGCCAGCAGTGAAGAAAGTTACAGCGGTGGCACAGATACGCAGTATTTT. The chain has TRBV2 and TRBJ2-3; a weak D match, TRBD2 (5 bases). The V end lost 1 base, the J end lost 1 base, and 15 bases lay between the germline ends. Germline V lookup: CDR1 SNHLY, CDR2 FYNNEI. This CDR3 has 17 residues.

The chain employs TRBV20-1 and TRBJ1-4; 8 bases line up with TRBD1. Germline V gene lookup returns CDR1 DFQATT and CDR2 SNEGSKA (reference sequence). V lost 7 bases and J lost 9; bases outside the gene matches: 13. This CDR3 has 14 residues. CDR3 protein: CSGRRAGGSQKLFF. CDR3 coding DNA: TGCAGTGGGAGAAGGGCAGGGGGCAGTCAAAAACTGTTTTTT.

V gene TRBV7-6 combines with J gene TRBJ2-5; D not certain. V was cut by 4 bases and J by 5 bases, with 11 bases left in between. The germline CDR1 and CDR2 sequences are SGHVS and FNYEAQ. The CDR3 runs 13 residues. In DNA form, the CDR3 reads TGTGCCAGCAGCTCGAACATGAGGGAGACCCAGTACTTC. Amino acids: CASSSNMRETQYF. The entire variable domain, with the rest obtained from reference TRBV7-6 and TRBJ2-5, is as follows: GAGVSQSPRYKVTKRGQDVALRCDPISGHVSLYWYRQALGQGPEFLTYFNYEAQQDKSGLPNDRFSAERPEGSISTLTIQRTEQRDSAMYRCASSSNMRETQYFGPGTRLLVL.

The chain has TRBV3-1 and TRBJ1-2, with a tentative D call TRBD1 (5 bases). This CDR3 has 15 amino acids. CDR1 and CDR2 (germline): LGHDT, YNNKEL (reference sequence). Trimming took 4 bases from V and 4 from J, leaving 16 bases between them. CDR3 sequence reads: CASSLSQDIAYGYTF. For the CDR3, the DNA is TGTGCCAGCAGCCTGTCTCAGGACATCGCCTATGGCTACACCTTC.

The chain combines TRBV12-3 or TRBV12-4 with TRBJ1-2, with a possible D match to TRBD1 (5 bases). Trimming removed 2 bases at V and 8 bases at J, with 15 bases between. The CDR3 sequence is 14 residues long. CDR3 protein: CASSLRAGMIGYTF. CDR3 nucleotide sequence: TGTGCCAGCAGTTTAAGGGCAGGGATGATCGGCTACACCTTC.

In this sample, this clonotype turned up once. The chain carries TRBV20-1 and TRBJ1-2, with 7 bases fitting TRBD1. The V and J ends lost 0 bases and 3 bases, in that order; junction bases with no gene match: 7. Germline V gene sequence: CDR1 DFQATT, CDR2 SNEGSKA (reference sequence). This CDR3 has 15 amino acids. The CDR3 is CSARDLQGMYYGYTF. The CDR3 nucleotides read TGCAGTGCTAGAGATCTACAGGGGATGTACTATGGCTACACCTTC.

Of note for this clonotype: Sequence at one end of the junction differs from germline and may be a read error. The V call is TRBV7-9, the J call TRBJ1-1; TRBD1 might be the D (6 bases). Germline values: CDR1 SEHNR, CDR2 FQNEAQ (reference sequence). The CDR3 sequence is 18 residues long. CDR3 nucleotide sequence: TGTGCCAGCAGCCTCCCCGCTCAGGACAGCAAAGGTCACACTGAAGCTCTCTTT. This codes for CASSLPAQDSKGHTEALF.

This clonotype appeared a few times. The V call is TRBV6-2 or TRBV6-3, the J call TRBJ2-2, with D perhaps TRBD2 (5 bases). This CDR3 comprises 16 residues. The V end was cut by 4 bases, the J end by 1 base, with 13 bases between. The germline V gene has CDR1 MNHEY and CDR2 SVGEGT. The CDR3 sequence: CASSWGEGWNTGELFF. The CDR3 nucleotides read TGTGCCAGCAGTTGGGGAGAGGGATGGAACACCGGGGAGCTGTTTTTT.

This clonotype has only a few counts. The chain carries TRBV5-1 and TRBJ2-7; D remains ambiguous. Trimming removed 0 bases from V and 2 bases from J, with 9 bases in between. The germline gives CDR1 SGHRS, CDR2 YFSETQ. The CDR3 consists of 14 residues. The CDR3 region is CASSLGLSTYEQYF. CDR3 DNA: TGCGCCAGCAGCTTGGGTCTCTCGACCTACGAGCAGTACTTC. The whole variable domain, filled in from reference TRBV5-1 and TRBJ2-7, reads KAGVTQTPRYLIKTRGQQVTLSCSPISGHRSVSWYQQTPGQGLQFLFEYFSETQRNKGNFPGRFSGRQFSNSRSEMNVSTLELGDSALYLCASSLGLSTYEQYFGPGTRLTVT.